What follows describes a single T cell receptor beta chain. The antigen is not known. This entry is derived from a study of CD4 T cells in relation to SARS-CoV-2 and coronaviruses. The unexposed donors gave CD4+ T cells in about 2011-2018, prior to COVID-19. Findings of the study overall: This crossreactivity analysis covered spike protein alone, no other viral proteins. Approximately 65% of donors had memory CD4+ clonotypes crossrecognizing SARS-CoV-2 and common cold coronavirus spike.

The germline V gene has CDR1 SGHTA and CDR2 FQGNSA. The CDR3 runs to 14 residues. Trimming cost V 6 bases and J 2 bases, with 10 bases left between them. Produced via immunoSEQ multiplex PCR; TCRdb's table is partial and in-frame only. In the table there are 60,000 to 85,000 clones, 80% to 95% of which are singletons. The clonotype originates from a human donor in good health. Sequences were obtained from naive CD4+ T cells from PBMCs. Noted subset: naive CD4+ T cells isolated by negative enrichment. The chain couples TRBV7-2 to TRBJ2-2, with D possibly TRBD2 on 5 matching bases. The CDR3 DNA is TGTGCCAGCAGGGTTAGCGTAAACACCGGGGAGCTGTTTTTT. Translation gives CASRVSVNTGELFF.